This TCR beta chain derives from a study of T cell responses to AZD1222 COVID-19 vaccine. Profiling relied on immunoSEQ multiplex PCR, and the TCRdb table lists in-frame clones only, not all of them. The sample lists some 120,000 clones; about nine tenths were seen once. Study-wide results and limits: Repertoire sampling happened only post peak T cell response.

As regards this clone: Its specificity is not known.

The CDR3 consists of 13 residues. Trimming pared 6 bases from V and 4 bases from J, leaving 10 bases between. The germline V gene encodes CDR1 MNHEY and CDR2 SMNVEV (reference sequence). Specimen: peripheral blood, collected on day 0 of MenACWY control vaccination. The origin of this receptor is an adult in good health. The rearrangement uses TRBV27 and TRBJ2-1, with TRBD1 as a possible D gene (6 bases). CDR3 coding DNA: TGTGCCAGCAGCTTTACAGGGTACAATGAGCAGTTCTTC. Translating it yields CASSFTGYNEQFF.